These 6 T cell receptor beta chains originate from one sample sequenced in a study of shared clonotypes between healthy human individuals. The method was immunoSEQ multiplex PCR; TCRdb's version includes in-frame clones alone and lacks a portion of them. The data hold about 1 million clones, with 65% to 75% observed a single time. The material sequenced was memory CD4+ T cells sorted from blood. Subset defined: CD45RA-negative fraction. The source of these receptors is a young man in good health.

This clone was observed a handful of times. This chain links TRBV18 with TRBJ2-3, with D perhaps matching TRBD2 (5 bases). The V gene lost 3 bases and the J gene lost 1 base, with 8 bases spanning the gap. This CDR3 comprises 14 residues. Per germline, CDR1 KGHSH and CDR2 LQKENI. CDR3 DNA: TGTGCCAGCTCACCGAAGGAGGGCACAGATACGCAGTATTTT. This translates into CASSPKEGTDTQYF.

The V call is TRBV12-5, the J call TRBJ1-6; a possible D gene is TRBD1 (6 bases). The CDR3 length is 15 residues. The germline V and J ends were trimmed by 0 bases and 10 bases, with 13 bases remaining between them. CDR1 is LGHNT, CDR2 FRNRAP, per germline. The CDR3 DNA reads TGTGCTAGTGGTTTGGTAGTAGGGGGAGACTCACCCCTCCACTTT. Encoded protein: CASGLVVGGDSPLHF.

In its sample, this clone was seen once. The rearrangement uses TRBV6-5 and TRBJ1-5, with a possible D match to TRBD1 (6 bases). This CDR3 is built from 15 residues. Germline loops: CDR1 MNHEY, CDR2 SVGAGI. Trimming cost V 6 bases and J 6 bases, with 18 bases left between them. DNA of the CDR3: TGTGCCAGCAGCCGGGACAATCTGGCAGGTCAGCCCCAGCATTTT. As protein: CASSRDNLAGQPQHF.

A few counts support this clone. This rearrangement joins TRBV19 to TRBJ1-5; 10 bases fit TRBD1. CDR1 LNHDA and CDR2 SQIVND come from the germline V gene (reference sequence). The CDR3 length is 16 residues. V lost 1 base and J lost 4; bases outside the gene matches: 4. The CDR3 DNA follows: TGTGCCAGTAGTATAGTGGGGACAGGGGTAAATCAGCCCCAGCATTTT. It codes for CASSIVGTGVNQPQHF.

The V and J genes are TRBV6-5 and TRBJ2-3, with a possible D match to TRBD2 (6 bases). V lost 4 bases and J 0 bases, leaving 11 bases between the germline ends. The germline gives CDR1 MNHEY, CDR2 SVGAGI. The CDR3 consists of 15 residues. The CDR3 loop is CASSSLSGSTDTQYF. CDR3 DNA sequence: TGTGCCAGCAGTTCCTTGAGCGGGAGCACAGATACGCAGTATTTT.

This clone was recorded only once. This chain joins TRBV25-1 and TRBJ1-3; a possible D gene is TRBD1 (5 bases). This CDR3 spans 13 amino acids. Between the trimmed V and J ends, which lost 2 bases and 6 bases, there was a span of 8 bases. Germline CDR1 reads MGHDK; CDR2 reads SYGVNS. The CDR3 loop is CASSEQGANTIYF. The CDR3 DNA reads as TGTGCCAGCAGTGAACAGGGCGCAAACACCATATATTTT.